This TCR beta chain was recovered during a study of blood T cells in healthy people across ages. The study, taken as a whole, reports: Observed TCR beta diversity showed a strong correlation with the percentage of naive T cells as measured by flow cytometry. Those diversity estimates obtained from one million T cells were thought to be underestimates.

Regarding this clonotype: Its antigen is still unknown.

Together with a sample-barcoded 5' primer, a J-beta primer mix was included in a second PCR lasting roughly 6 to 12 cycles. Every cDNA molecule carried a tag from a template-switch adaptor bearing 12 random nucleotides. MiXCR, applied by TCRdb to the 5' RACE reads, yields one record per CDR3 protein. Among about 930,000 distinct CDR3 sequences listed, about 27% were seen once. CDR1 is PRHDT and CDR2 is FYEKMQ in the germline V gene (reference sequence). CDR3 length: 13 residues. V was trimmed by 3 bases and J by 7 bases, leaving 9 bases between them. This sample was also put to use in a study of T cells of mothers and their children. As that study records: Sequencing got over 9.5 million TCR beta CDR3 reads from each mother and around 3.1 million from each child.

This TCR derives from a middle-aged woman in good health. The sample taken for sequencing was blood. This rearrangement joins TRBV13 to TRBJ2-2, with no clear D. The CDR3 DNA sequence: TGTGCCAGCAGCTTTCGACGTATCGGGGAGCTGTTTTTT. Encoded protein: CASSFRRIGELFF.